Following are 32 T cell receptor beta chains from one sample sequenced in a study of control samples from healthy donors and cancer patients. The method was immunoSEQ multiplex PCR; TCRdb's version includes in-frame clones alone and lacks a portion of them. The profile shows over 100,000 clones, about 92% of them singletons. Sequenced sample: blood. These receptors were obtained from a woman aged 50 to 60 in good health.

The chain has TRBV27 and TRBJ2-1, with TRBD2 identical over 8 bases. CDR3 length: 17 amino acids. J lost 0 bases, V lost 5 bases, and 9 bases had no gene match. The germline CDR1 and CDR2 sequences are MNHEY and SMNVEV (reference sequence). CDR3 bases: TGTGCCAGCAGTGCTCCGGGACTAGGGAGCTCCTACAATGAGCAGTTCTTC. Its protein product is CASSAPGLGSSYNEQFF.

The chain employs TRBV7-6 and TRBJ2-7, with D possibly TRBD2 on 6 matching bases. Germline V lookup: CDR1 SGHVS, CDR2 FNYEAQ. The CDR3 is 11 residues long. V lost 3 bases, J lost 7 bases, and 7 bases lay in between. The CDR3 spells CASSFRGEQYF. The CDR3 DNA sequence: TGTGCCAGCAGCTTTCGGGGGGAGCAGTACTTC.

This clone was recorded once. The rearrangement links TRBV28 to TRBJ2-3, with D perhaps TRBD2 (5 bases). Per the germline V gene, CDR1 is MDHEN and CDR2 is SYDVKM. Deletions cut 1 base from V and 5 bases from J, with 16 bases between. The CDR3 covers 16 residues. The CDR3 region is CASSLLRWESGDTQYF. CDR3 coding DNA: TGTGCCAGCAGTTTATTACGTTGGGAGAGTGGAGATACGCAGTATTTT. Supplemented by reference TRBV28 and TRBJ2-3, the full variable domain reads DVKVTQSSRYLVKRTGEKVFLECVQDMDHENMFWYRQDPGLGLRLIYFSYDVKMKEKGDIPEGYSVSREKKERFSLILESASTNQTSMYLCASSLLRWESGDTQYFGPGTRLTVL.

This chain joins TRBV5-6 and TRBJ2-2, with D uncertain. The V gene lost 6 bases and the J gene lost 2 bases, with 14 bases spanning the gap. Germline values: CDR1 SGHDT, CDR2 YYEEEE. The length of the CDR3 is 15 residues. The CDR3 region has the DNA TGTGCCAGCACCCTTGGGGTAGCAAACACCGGGGAGCTGTTTTTT. Its protein product is CASTLGVANTGELFF.

The chain has TRBV4-2 and TRBJ2-3, with 7 bases fitting TRBD2. The CDR3 contains 16 residues. Germline values: CDR1 LGHNA, CDR2 YNFKEQ. The ends lost 0 bases at V and 0 bases at J; junction bases unmatched: 3. CDR3 DNA sequence: TGTGCCAGCAGCCAAGAACTAGCGTATAGCACAGATACGCAGTATTTT. This sequence encodes CASSQELAYSTDTQYF.

The chain couples TRBV11-2 to TRBJ1-1; no clear D. The CDR3 covers 11 residues. In germline, CDR1 is SGHAT, CDR2 FQNNGV. Trimming pared 0 bases from V and 5 bases from J, leaving 1 base between. This CDR3 reads CASSLETEAFF. CDR3 coding DNA: TGTGCCAGCAGCTTAGAAACTGAAGCTTTCTTT.

The rearrangement joins TRBV14 to TRBJ1-6; D unresolved. This CDR3 is built from 18 residues. The ends were cut back, 2 bases at V and 0 bases at J, with 14 bases in the middle. Germline assignment: CDR1 SGHDN and CDR2 FVKESK. This CDR3 reads CASSQTPLASSYNSPLHF. CDR3 coding DNA: TGTGCCAGCAGCCAAACTCCCCTGGCGAGCTCCTATAATTCACCCCTCCACTTT.

The chain couples TRBV5-6 to TRBJ2-3; maybe TRBD1 (6 bases). Trimming removed 1 base from V and 3 bases from J, with 15 bases in between. Germline lookup yields CDR1 SGHDT and CDR2 YYEEEE. This CDR3 has 16 residues. CDR3 coding DNA: TGTGCCAGCAGCTTGTTCAAAAACAGGGAGACAGATACGCAGTATTTT. It yields the protein CASSLFKNRETDTQYF.

The V and J genes are TRBV4-1 and TRBJ2-3; D may correspond to TRBD1 or TRBD2 (5 bases each). Germline V gives CDR1 MGHRA, CDR2 YSYEKL. The CDR3 length is 18 residues. V was clipped by 1 base and J by 1 base, with 18 bases between them. Written as DNA, the CDR3 is TGCGCCAGCAGCCAAGTGAGAGGGGCCGGGTTTGGCACAGATACGCAGTATTTT. Protein sequence: CASSQVRGAGFGTDTQYF.

This sequence joins TRBV27 and TRBJ2-3; no reliable D call. V was cut by 2 bases and J by 0 bases, with 6 bases left in between. CDR1 is MNHEY, CDR2 SMNVEV, per germline (reference sequence). CDR3 length equals 14 residues. The CDR3 here is CASSLSDSTDTQYF. DNA for the CDR3: TGTGCCAGCAGTTTAAGTGACAGCACAGATACGCAGTATTTT.

This clone was seen only a few times. The rearrangement links TRBV12-3 or TRBV12-4 to TRBJ1-4; D not certain. This CDR3 contains 13 residues. V shed 5 bases and J shed 8 bases, with 12 bases lying between them. DNA for the CDR3: TGTGCCAGCAGTCCTGGTAGGCGAGAAAAACTGTTTTTT. Residues: CASSPGRREKLFF.

This rearrangement joins TRBV2 to TRBJ1-2; D is undetermined. Per germline, CDR1 SNHLY and CDR2 FYNNEI. V lost 4 bases and J 0 bases, leaving 6 bases between the germline ends. CDR3 length equals 13 residues. Here the CDR3 DNA reads TGTGCCAGCAGTGGGGCAGCTAACTATGGCTACACCTTC. It specifies CASSGAANYGYTF. Full variable domain (missing parts from reference TRBV2 and TRBJ1-2): EPEVTQTPSHQVTQMGQEVILRCVPISNHLYFYWYRQILGQKVEFLVSFYNNEISEKSEIFDDQFSVERPDGSNFTLKIRSTKLEDSAMYFCASSGAANYGYTFGSGTRLTVV.

The rearrangement joins TRBV7-9 to TRBJ1-1; D possibly corresponds to TRBD1 (5 bases). Germline-derived CDR1 and CDR2 are SEHNR and FQNEAQ (reference sequence). Trimming cost V 5 bases and J 6 bases, with 16 bases left between them. This CDR3 has 14 residues. CDR3 DNA sequence: TGTGCCAGCAGCAACGAGGGGCTCGGCTCTGAAGCTTTCTTT. It is translated as CASSNEGLGSEAFF.

This chain connects TRBV14 to TRBJ1-4; TRBD1 matches at 11 bases. CDR1 and CDR2 (germline): SGHDN, FVKESK. Germline trimming cut 2 bases from V and 8 bases from J; bases unmatched to any gene: 4. CDR3 size: 15 residues. In nucleotides, the CDR3 is TGTGCCAGCAGCCAACTGGGGACAGGGGGAGAAAAACTGTTTTTT. Translated: CASSQLGTGGEKLFF.

The chain combines TRBV6-1 with TRBJ2-1; 9 nucleotides match TRBD2. V lost 7 bases and J lost 5; bases outside the gene matches: 9. This CDR3 is built from 15 residues. The germline V gene encodes CDR1 MNHNS and CDR2 SASEGT. CDR3 region: CASTSGGGANNEQFF. In DNA form, the CDR3 reads TGTGCCAGCACTTCGGGCGGGGGGGCCAACAATGAGCAGTTCTTC.

The chain couples TRBV5-4 to TRBJ2-7; D gene uncertain. From germline, CDR1 is SGHNT and CDR2 YYREEE (reference sequence). CDR3 length equals 12 residues. V lost 1 base to trimming and J lost 7 bases, with 9 bases between them. The CDR3 region is CASSLSSEEQYF. The CDR3 region has the DNA TGTGCCAGCAGCTTGTCATCGGAAGAGCAGTACTTC.

This chain's CDR3 is CASSQPTDRGLAGYNEQFF. The DNA for the CDR3 is TGCGCCAGCAGCCAACCTACGGACAGGGGACTAGCGGGATACAATGAGCAGTTCTTC. The chain joins TRBV4-1 to TRBJ2-1; 13 bases align to TRBD2. Germline V gene lookup returns CDR1 MGHRA and CDR2 YSYEKL. V lost 2 bases to trimming and J lost 4 bases; unmatched junction nucleotides: 11. CDR3 length: 19 residues.

The chain combines TRBV30 with TRBJ1-1, with 9 bases matching TRBD1. Trimming cost V 1 base and J 1 base; bases outside gene matches: 1. The CDR3 consists of 14 residues. Germline CDR1 GTSNPN, CDR2 SVGIG (reference sequence). The chain's CDR3 is CAWSAGQGNTEAFF. The CDR3 region has the DNA TGTGCCTGGAGTGCGGGACAGGGGAACACTGAAGCTTTCTTT.

The DNA for the CDR3 is TGTGCCTGGAGTCCGGACAGGGCCCCGGTTAGCTCCTATAATTCACCCCTCCACTTT. Translated, it gives CAWSPDRAPVSSYNSPLHF. The gene calls are TRBV30 and TRBJ1-6, with 8 bases fitting TRBD1. This CDR3 contains 19 residues. Losses at the gene ends were 2 bases for V and 0 bases for J; bases not matched to a gene: 12. Germline V gene sequence: CDR1 GTSNPN, CDR2 SVGIG (reference sequence).

The chain links TRBV10-1 to TRBJ1-2; TRBD1 might be the D (5 bases). Germline lookup yields CDR1 WNHNN and CDR2 SYGVQD (reference sequence). Trimming removed 7 bases from V and 1 base from J, with 16 bases in between. This CDR3 region has 15 residues. This CDR3 is CASNSEGKGNYGYTF. The CDR3 nucleotides read TGCGCCAGCAATTCGGAGGGGAAGGGTAACTATGGCTACACCTTC.

This clone was found a few times. The chain uses TRBV11-2 and TRBJ1-2; 11 bases agree with TRBD1. Per the germline V gene, CDR1 is SGHAT and CDR2 is FQNNGV. The V and J ends lost 5 bases and 8 bases, in that order; junction bases with no gene match: 7. CDR3 size: 14 residues. CDR3 DNA: TGTGCCAGCAGCCCGACGGACAGGGGGCCGGGCTACACCTTC. This encodes CASSPTDRGPGYTF.

This clone was recorded only once. The chain carries TRBV18 and TRBJ2-7; 10 nucleotides match TRBD1. The germline gives CDR1 KGHSH, CDR2 LQKENI. With 2 bases clipped from V and 5 bases from J, the junction kept 6 bases outside the gene matches. The CDR3 is 15 amino acids. This CDR3 reads CASSPGQGVVDEQYF. The DNA of the CDR3 is TGTGCCAGCTCACCAGGACAGGGGGTAGTAGACGAGCAGTACTTC.

This rearrangement joins TRBV29-1 to TRBJ1-5; 12 positions match TRBD1. The CDR3 consists of 14 residues. V was pared by 5 bases and J by 7 bases, with 6 bases of the junction left unmatched. From germline, CDR1 is SQVTM and CDR2 ANQGSEA. In DNA, the CDR3 is TGCAGCGTTAGGGACAGGGGGCTAGGACAGCCCCAGCATTTT. It specifies CSVRDRGLGQPQHF.

This clone was picked up one time. The gene calls are TRBV29-1 and TRBJ2-5; D not certain. V lost 2 bases to trimming and J lost 4 bases, with 8 bases between them. The CDR3 sequence is 12 residues long. Germline CDR1 and CDR2: SQVTM and ANQGSEA. Here the CDR3 reads CSVEFVGETQYF. CDR3 DNA sequence: TGCAGCGTTGAATTCGTGGGAGAGACCCAGTACTTC.

The chain employs TRBV9 and TRBJ2-1; D may be TRBD2 (5 bases). The CDR3 is 18 amino acids. Trimming removed 0 bases from V and 0 bases from J, with 16 bases in between. Germline V lookup: CDR1 SGDLS, CDR2 YYNGEE. The CDR3 loop reads CASSVAPSGSSSYNEQFF. The CDR3 coding sequence is TGTGCCAGCAGCGTAGCCCCCTCGGGGTCGAGCTCCTACAATGAGCAGTTCTTC.

The V and J genes are TRBV7-9 and TRBJ1-1; maybe TRBD1 (6 bases). CDR1 is SEHNR, CDR2 FQNEAQ, per germline (reference sequence). Trimming cost V 0 bases and J 5 bases, with 13 bases left between them. CDR3 length: 15 amino acids. CDR3 in DNA: TGTGCCAGCAGCTTAGCGCTAGGGGGGAGAACTGAAGCTTTCTTT. Protein product: CASSLALGGRTEAFF.

V usage is TRBV7-9 and J usage is TRBJ2-1; 8 bases fit TRBD2. V gave up 1 base and J gave up 5 bases; unmatched junction bases: 10. The CDR3 sequence is 17 residues long. Germline lookup yields CDR1 SEHNR and CDR2 FQNEAQ (reference sequence). This CDR3 is CASSLEFSSGTDNEQFF. Here the CDR3 DNA reads TGTGCCAGCAGCTTAGAGTTTAGTAGCGGGACGGACAATGAGCAGTTCTTC.

For this clone: Here the CDR3 omits its conserved ending phenylalanine or tryptophan, so a read error is the likely source. The limits of the CDR3 on the DNA are not certain, so only TCRdb's listed CDR3 is given. The V call is TRBV19, the J call TRBJ2-3; the tabulated D call, TRBD2, remains unverified against the DNA. The CDR3 spans 12 residues, counting both ends. CDR1 and CDR2 (germline): LNHDA, SQIVND (reference sequence). The CDR3 sequence is CASSIGGSGTHL.

V is TRBV28 and J is TRBJ1-4, with 7 positions matching TRBD1. The V gene's germline CDR1 is MDHEN and CDR2 SYDVKM. The CDR3 consists of 15 residues. V gave up 5 bases and J gave up 15 bases; unmatched junction bases: 18. As DNA, the CDR3 is TGTGCCAGCAGTCCGCCTCGGGGGGACAGATCCCCTTTGTTTTTT. It encodes CASSPPRGDRSPLFF. Based on the CDR3 plus reference TRBV28 and TRBJ1-4, the full variable domain is DVKVTQSSRYLVKRTGEKVFLECVQDMDHENMFWYRQDPGLGLRLIYFSYDVKMKEKGDIPEGYSVSREKKERFSLILESASTNQTSMYLCASSPPRGDRSPLFFGSGTQLSVL.

V and J are TRBV28 and TRBJ2-3, with D uncertain. The V end lost 7 bases, the J end lost 4 bases, and 12 bases lay between the germline ends. This CDR3 has 13 amino acids. The germline CDR1 and CDR2 sequences are MDHEN and SYDVKM. The CDR3 DNA reads TGTGCCAGCATCTCACCTGGAGCAGATACGCAGTATTTT. It translates to CASISPGADTQYF. The full variable domain, rest sourced from reference TRBV28 and TRBJ2-3, is DVKVTQSSRYLVKRTGEKVFLECVQDMDHENMFWYRQDPGLGLRLIYFSYDVKMKEKGDIPEGYSVSREKKERFSLILESASTNQTSMYLCASISPGADTQYFGPGTRLTVL.

V usage is TRBV18 and J usage is TRBJ2-3; D is undetermined. The V gene's germline CDR1 is KGHSH and CDR2 LQKENI. The CDR3 sequence is 12 residues long. Trimming cost V 8 bases and J 2 bases, with 8 bases left between them. In DNA form, the CDR3 reads TGTGCCAGCCAGACCACCACAGATACGCAGTATTTT. Translating gives CASQTTTDTQYF.

In DNA, the CDR3 is TGCGCCAGCAGTAGACAGGAATACAATGAGCAGTTCTTC. Its translation is CASSRQEYNEQFF. The chain recombines TRBV10-1 with TRBJ2-1, with D perhaps TRBD1 (6 bases). Germline CDR1 and CDR2: WNHNN and SYGVQD (reference sequence). This CDR3 comprises 13 residues. With 5 bases removed from V and 4 bases from J, the gap between germline ends came to 9 bases.